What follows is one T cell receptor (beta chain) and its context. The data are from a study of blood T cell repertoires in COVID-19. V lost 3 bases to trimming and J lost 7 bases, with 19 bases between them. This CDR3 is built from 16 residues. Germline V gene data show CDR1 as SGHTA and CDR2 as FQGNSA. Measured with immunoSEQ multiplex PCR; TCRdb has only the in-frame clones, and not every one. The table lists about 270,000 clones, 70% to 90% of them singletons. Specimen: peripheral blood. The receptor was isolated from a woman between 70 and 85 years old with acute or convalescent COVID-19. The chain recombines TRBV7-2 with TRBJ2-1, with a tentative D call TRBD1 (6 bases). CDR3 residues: CASSFNRDTGSNEQFF. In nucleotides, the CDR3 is TGTGCCAGCAGCTTTAACCGGGACACCGGTTCAAATGAGCAGTTCTTC.